The 24 T cell receptor beta chains reported below all come from one sample, sequenced in a study of spatial heterogeneity in lung cancer. The time point was: sample taken at primary tumor resection. Sequencing was performed on whole RNA extracted from tumor and nontumor lung tissue, or from frozen PBMC, and the material was left unsorted. TCRdb processed the 5' RACE reads anew with MiXCR; each CDR3 protein has one entry. The sample has 9,500 to 15,000 distinct CDR3 sequences, approximately 6.2% seen once; the top ten hold over 9%. Sequences were derived from normal lung tissue next to the tumor, sampled at surgery. The receptors originated from a male donor with early-stage non-small cell lung cancer.

This clonotype was seen many times. The chain combines TRBV6-2 or TRBV6-3 with TRBJ1-1; D gene unclear. The CDR3 is 15 residues long. Deletions cut 6 bases from V and 3 bases from J, with 17 bases between. Germline V gives CDR1 MNHEY, CDR2 SVGEGT. The CDR3 is CASSPPPDGYTEAFF. The CDR3 nucleotides are TGTGCCAGCAGCCCACCCCCGGACGGCTACACTGAAGCTTTCTTT.

In this sample, this clonotype turned up many times. The V and J genes are TRBV7-2 and TRBJ2-3; D not resolved. The CDR3 contains 15 residues. From germline, CDR1 is SGHTA and CDR2 FQGNSA. Trimming removed 0 bases from V and 6 bases from J, with 13 bases in between. The CDR3, as DNA: TGTGCCAGCAGCTTAGCGGCTAGATGGCAGGATACGCAGTATTTT. This codes for CASSLAARWQDTQYF.

This clonotype was observed a few times. The chain has TRBV12-3 or TRBV12-4 and TRBJ1-2; perhaps TRBD1 as D (5 bases). V was shortened by 3 bases and J by 5 bases, with 13 bases between the two germline ends. The CDR3 totals 14 residues. CDR3 sequence: CASSFGRELYGYTF. CDR3 nucleotides: TGTGCCAGCAGTTTCGGCAGGGAGCTATATGGCTACACCTTC.

The CDR3 here is CASSPNGTPRSGNTIYF. CDR3 coding DNA: TGCGCCAGCAGCCCGAACGGGACACCCCGCTCTGGAAACACCATATATTTT. The gene calls are TRBV5-1 and TRBJ1-3; possibly TRBD1 for D (6 bases). V lost 4 bases, J lost 0 bases, and 17 bases lay in between. Germline CDR1 SGHRS, CDR2 YFSETQ. This CDR3 comprises 17 residues. Combining the CDR3 with reference TRBV5-1 and TRBJ1-3 gives the whole variable domain KAGVTQTPRYLIKTRGQQVTLSCSPISGHRSVSWYQQTPGQGLQFLFEYFSETQRNKGNFPGRFSGRQFSNSRSEMNVSTLELGDSALYLCASSPNGTPRSGNTIYFGEGSWLTVV.

The sample holds a few counts of this clonotype. The CDR3: CAWSVGLAGVETQYF. In DNA form, the CDR3 reads TGTGCCTGGAGTGTTGGACTAGCGGGAGTGGAGACCCAGTACTTC. J is TRBJ2-5 and V is TRBV30; TRBD2 matches 13 bases. Germline loops: CDR1 GTSNPN, CDR2 SVGIG (reference sequence). The V and J ends lost 0 bases and 5 bases, in that order; junction bases with no gene match: 3. CDR3 length: 15 amino acids.

This clonotype was observed at least ten times. The chain recombines TRBV7-9 with TRBJ2-5, with D perhaps TRBD1 (6 bases). Trimming left V 5 bases short and J 2 bases short, with 15 bases between. CDR1 is SEHNR and CDR2 is FQNEAQ in the germline V gene (reference sequence). The CDR3 totals 15 residues. CDR3 sequence (DNA): TGTGCCAGCAGCCTAAACAGGGTTGGACAAGAGACCCAGTACTTC. Translation gives CASSLNRVGQETQYF.

Many counts were recorded for this clonotype. The V call is TRBV27, the J call TRBJ2-1; 11 bases line up with TRBD2. The CDR3 has 16 residues. Germline CDR1 reads MNHEY; CDR2 reads SMNVEV (reference sequence). V trimming: 5 bases; J trimming: 6 bases; junction bases outside the gene matches: 9. The CDR3 sequence is CASSRITSGSVNEQFF. In nucleotides, the CDR3 is TGTGCCAGCAGTCGCATCACTAGCGGGAGTGTCAATGAGCAGTTCTTC.

In its sample, this clonotype is medium-sized. V and J are TRBV29-1 and TRBJ2-1, with 8 nucleotides matching TRBD2. Germline lookup yields CDR1 SQVTM and CDR2 ANQGSEA. CDR3 length: 16 amino acids. V lost 2 bases to trimming and J lost 6 bases; unmatched junction nucleotides: 12. The CDR3 region has the DNA TGCAGCGTTGAAAGAACTAGCGGATGGAGGGGCAATGAGCAGTTCTTC. Its protein product is CSVERTSGWRGNEQFF.

Many counts were recorded for this clonotype. The J gene is TRBJ2-3, the V gene TRBV20-1, with D possibly being TRBD1 (6 bases). The germline V gene has CDR1 DFQATT and CDR2 SNEGSKA (reference sequence). The CDR3 covers 15 residues. V lost 6 bases and J 4 bases, leaving 20 bases between the germline ends. The DNA of the CDR3 is TGCAGTGCGGTACCGGGACATAAGGTGGCAGATACGCAGTATTTT. It specifies CSAVPGHKVADTQYF.

The CDR3 coding sequence is TGTGCCAGCAGCCCAGGGTTCGAGCAGTACTTC. Translating gives CASSPGFEQYF. V and J are TRBV7-9 and TRBJ2-7; tentative D call: TRBD1 (5 bases). V was pared by 5 bases and J by 6 bases, with 8 bases between. CDR1 and CDR2 (germline): SEHNR, FQNEAQ (reference sequence). CDR3 length equals 11 residues.

V and J are TRBV4-1 and TRBJ1-1; TRBD1 matches 9 bases. Per germline, CDR1 MGHRA and CDR2 YSYEKL. The CDR3 has 18 residues. V lost 5 bases and J lost 4; bases outside the gene matches: 17. The CDR3 bases are TGCGCCAGCAGCTTAACGGAGGACAGGGGAGTCGACGGCACTGAAGCTTTCTTT. Protein sequence: CASSLTEDRGVDGTEAFF.

This clonotype was seen many times. The rearrangement links TRBV12-3 or TRBV12-4 to TRBJ2-7, with D possibly TRBD1 on 6 matching bases. V was pared by 0 bases and J by 3 bases, with 12 bases between. This CDR3 has 15 amino acids. CDR3 loop: CASSLAQGWHYEQYF. CDR3 nucleotide sequence: TGTGCCAGCAGTTTAGCACAGGGTTGGCACTACGAGCAGTACTTC.

At least ten counts were recorded for this clonotype. This sequence joins TRBV3-1 and TRBJ1-6; D call uncertain. The CDR3 sequence is 14 residues long. The germline V and J ends were trimmed by 3 bases and 8 bases, with 11 bases remaining between them. Germline assignment: CDR1 LGHDT and CDR2 YNNKEL (reference sequence). The CDR3 nucleotides read TGTGCCAGCAGCCACTCCGGACGGGATTCACCCCTCCACTTT. This translates into CASSHSGRDSPLHF.

This clonotype was picked up many times. V gene TRBV29-1 combines with J gene TRBJ1-1, with D maybe TRBD1 (6 bases). The CDR3 has 13 amino acids. Germline V gene data show CDR1 as SQVTM and CDR2 as ANQGSEA. Trimming left V 0 bases short and J 4 bases short, with 9 bases between. The CDR3 sequence: CSVEEQGGTEAFF. The DNA of the CDR3 is TGCAGCGTTGAAGAACAGGGAGGCACTGAAGCTTTCTTT.

This clonotype is medium-sized within its sample. The CDR3 spells CSASQGLADTYEQYF. The CDR3 nucleotides are TGCAGTGCGAGTCAAGGACTAGCAGATACCTACGAGCAGTACTTC. This chain uses TRBV20-1 with TRBJ2-7; 8 bases align to TRBD2. Germline V gene sequence: CDR1 DFQATT, CDR2 SNEGSKA (reference sequence). The length of the CDR3 is 15 residues. The junction had 12 bases not matched to a gene; V was cut back by 6 bases and J by 2 bases.

This clonotype was counted a few times. J is TRBJ1-3 and V is TRBV7-2, with a tentative D call TRBD1 (5 bases). Trimming took 4 bases from V and 5 from J, leaving 9 bases between them. Germline CDR1 is SGHTA and CDR2 is FQGNSA. CDR3 size: 13 residues. The CDR3 DNA reads as TGTGCCAGCAGCTCGGGACTCCGAAACACCATATATTTT. Translating it yields CASSSGLRNTIYF.

The table lists this clonotype with many counts. V usage is TRBV12-3 or TRBV12-4 and J usage is TRBJ2-5, with TRBD2 identical over 10 bases. With V trimmed by 6 bases and J by 4 bases, 2 bases remained unmatched. This CDR3 contains 13 residues. The DNA of the CDR3 is TGTGCCAGCAGCTGGACTAGCGGAGAGACCCAGTACTTC. Translating it yields CASSWTSGETQYF.

This clonotype rates as medium-sized. This chain uses TRBV11-2 with TRBJ2-3, with D possibly TRBD1 on 6 matching bases. The germline gives CDR1 SGHAT, CDR2 FQNNGV. The CDR3 consists of 14 residues. The V end lost 5 bases, the J end lost 4 bases, and 13 bases lay between the germline ends. The CDR3 nucleotides are TGTGCCAGCAGCCTGCAACAGGGAGCAGATACGCAGTATTTT. Amino acid sequence: CASSLQQGADTQYF.

There are many counts of this clonotype. CDR3 DNA: TGTGCCAGTAGTAGGTCAGGGAGCGATGGCTACACCTTC. Its translation: CASSRSGSDGYTF. This chain connects TRBV19 to TRBJ1-2, with a tentative D call TRBD1 (5 bases). The CDR3 loop spans 13 amino acids. Trimming left V 4 bases short and J 6 bases short, with 12 bases between. CDR1 and CDR2 from the germline V gene are LNHDA and SQIVND (reference sequence).

This clonotype was counted at least ten times. The chain joins TRBV24-1 to TRBJ1-1, with TRBD1 matching 10 bases. The ends lost 3 bases at V and 4 bases at J; junction bases unmatched: 4. CDR1 is KGHDR, CDR2 SFDVKD, per germline. This CDR3 is built from 15 residues. The CDR3 region has the DNA TGTGCCACCAGTGATGGGACAGGGGAGAGCACTGAAGCTTTCTTT. Translating it yields CATSDGTGESTEAFF.

By sample share, this clonotype is medium-sized. The rearrangement links TRBV5-1 to TRBJ2-3, with D possibly being TRBD2 (6 bases). This CDR3 spans 14 amino acids. The V end was cut by 5 bases, the J end by 6 bases, with 16 bases between. The germline CDR1 and CDR2 sequences are SGHRS and YFSETQ. DNA for the CDR3: TGCGCCAGCAGTCTCGGGACTCCCACGGATACGCAGTATTTT. This encodes CASSLGTPTDTQYF.

The sample holds a few counts of this clonotype. The V gene is TRBV7-2, the J gene TRBJ1-5; tentative D call: TRBD1 (5 bases). Per germline, CDR1 SGHTA and CDR2 FQGNSA. Trimming stripped 1 base from V and 0 bases from J, with 7 bases between. The CDR3 length is 15 residues. CDR3 loop: CASSLGQISNQPQHF. In DNA form, the CDR3 reads TGTGCCAGCAGCTTAGGACAGATTAGCAATCAGCCCCAGCATTTT.

This clonotype showed up just a few times. The V and J genes are TRBV5-6 and TRBJ1-1; D is perhaps TRBD1 (6 bases). Germline V gene data show CDR1 as SGHDT and CDR2 as YYEEEE. The CDR3 has 15 amino acids. Trimming stripped 3 bases from V and 10 bases from J, with 22 bases between. CDR3 sequence: CASSSLLTGGSGAFF. The DNA for the CDR3 is TGTGCCAGCAGCTCTTTACTGACAGGCGGTTCGGGAGCTTTCTTT.

This clonotype was found many times. V usage is TRBV29-1 and J usage is TRBJ1-1; a possible D gene is TRBD1 (5 bases). V lost 6 bases, J lost 6 bases, and 14 bases lay in between. Germline CDR1 reads SQVTM; CDR2 reads ANQGSEA. The CDR3 contains 12 residues. CDR3 sequence reads: CSVQGPGPEAFF. The CDR3, as DNA: TGCAGCGTCCAGGGCCCGGGGCCTGAAGCTTTCTTT.